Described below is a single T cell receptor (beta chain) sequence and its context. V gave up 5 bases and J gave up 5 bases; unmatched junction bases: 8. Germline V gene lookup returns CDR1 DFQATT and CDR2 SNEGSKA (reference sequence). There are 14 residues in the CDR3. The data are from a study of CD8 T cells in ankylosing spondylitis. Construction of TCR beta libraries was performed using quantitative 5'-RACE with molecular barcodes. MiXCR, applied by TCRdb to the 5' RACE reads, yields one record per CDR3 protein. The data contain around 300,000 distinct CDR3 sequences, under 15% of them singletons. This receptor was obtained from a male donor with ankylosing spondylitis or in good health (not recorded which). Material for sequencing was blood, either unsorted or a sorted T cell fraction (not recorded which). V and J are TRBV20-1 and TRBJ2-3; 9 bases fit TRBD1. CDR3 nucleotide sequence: TGCAGTGCTCAGCCGGGACAGGGAGAAGATACGCAGTATTTT. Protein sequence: CSAQPGQGEDTQYF.